A selection of T cell receptor beta chains follows, all from one sample in a study of T cells in Graves' hyperthyroidism and ophthalmopathy. TCRdb reprocessed the multiplex PCR reads via MiXCR and lists one record per CDR3 protein. The table lists 500,000 to 600,000 distinct CDR3 sequences, 46% of them singletons. The sequenced sample consisted of peripheral blood or thyroid tissue (not recorded which). Source of these receptors: a woman younger than 35 with Graves' hyperthyroidism. Each CDR3 is given with its conserved first and last residue. The D gene is left open where the match is weak. Clone size appears in some rows only: once, few, many, or a class for an expanded clone.

clone_size	d_call	j_call	v_call	cdr3_nt	cdr3_aa
many	-	TRBJ2-7	TRBV2	TGTGCCAGCAACTTAGTGGGAGCCTCCTACGAGCAGTACTTC	CASNLVGASYEQYF
-	-	TRBJ2-7	TRBV7-3	TGTGCCAGCAGCTTAATCCACGGGACAGGAGGACTGGGGACTACCTACGAGCAGTACTTC	CASSLIHGTGGLGTTYEQYF
many	-	TRBJ2-7	TRBV10-3	TGTGCCATCAGTGACGTAACGTTAGGGGCGGGGCAGTACTTC	CAISDVTLGAGQYF
many	-	TRBJ1-4	TRBV7-9	TGTGCCAGCACACCACCCGGAAAACTGTTTTTT	CASTPPGKLFF
-	-	TRBJ2-2	TRBV7-2	TGTGCCAGCAGCTTAGCTCCGAGGGTTGGCGGGGAGCTGTTTTTT	CASSLAPRVGGELFF
many	TRBD1	TRBJ1-2	TRBV10-1	TGCGCCCCAGAGGGGGCGGAGCCCTTTGGCTACACCTTC	CAPEGAEPFGYTF
many	-	TRBJ2-7	TRBV20-1	TGCAGTGCTAATCCGTGTCTTCTTCCTAGCAACGAGCAGTACTTC	CSANPCLLPSNEQYF
many	TRBD2	TRBJ2-7	TRBV10-3	TGTGCCATCAGTAGCGGGGTTTTTTCCTACGAGCAGTACTTC	CAISSGVFSYEQYF
many	TRBD1	TRBJ1-5	TRBV2	TGTGCCAGCAGTGGAACAGGGGGCGCGAGCAATCAGCCCCAGCATTTT	CASSGTGGASNQPQHF
-	TRBD2	TRBJ2-1	TRBV7-9	TGTGCCAGCAGCTTTTATAGCGGGATCAGTGGTGAGCAGTTCTTC	CASSFYSGISGEQFF
-	-	TRBJ2-3	TRBV10-3	TGTACCAGCAGTTCGAAACAGGGTGCAGAAGCAGATACGCAGTATTTT	CTSSSKQGAEADTQYF
-	-	TRBJ2-7	TRBV25-1	TGTGCCAGCCACCCAACTGGCAGGGCCTACGAGCAGTACTTC	CASHPTGRAYEQYF
few	TRBD1	TRBJ2-6	TRBV11-2	TGTGCCAGCAGCGTAAACAGGGGTGGAGGGGCCAACGTCCTGACTTTC	CASSVNRGGGANVLTF
many	-	TRBJ1-1	TRBV29-1	TGCAGCGTTTCAACTGAGGACACTGAAGCTTTCTTT	CSVSTEDTEAFF
few	TRBD2	TRBJ2-3	TRBV24-1	TGTGCCACCAGTGACCTTTTGGGGACTAGCATAGATACGCAGTATTTT	CATSDLLGTSIDTQYF
-	TRBD1	TRBJ2-5	TRBV15	TGTGCCACCAGCAGAGATCTTGCCACGGACAGGGCGAGGGAGACCCAGTACTTC	CATSRDLATDRARETQYF
-	TRBD1	TRBJ2-6	TRBV10-3	TGTGCCATCAGGGGACAGTCGGACTCTGGGGCCAACGTCCTGACTTTC	CAIRGQSDSGANVLTF
-	-	TRBJ1-6	TRBV7-3	TGTGCCAGCAGGGACCACAGGGCCTCCTATAATTCACCCCTCCACTTT	CASRDHRASYNSPLHF